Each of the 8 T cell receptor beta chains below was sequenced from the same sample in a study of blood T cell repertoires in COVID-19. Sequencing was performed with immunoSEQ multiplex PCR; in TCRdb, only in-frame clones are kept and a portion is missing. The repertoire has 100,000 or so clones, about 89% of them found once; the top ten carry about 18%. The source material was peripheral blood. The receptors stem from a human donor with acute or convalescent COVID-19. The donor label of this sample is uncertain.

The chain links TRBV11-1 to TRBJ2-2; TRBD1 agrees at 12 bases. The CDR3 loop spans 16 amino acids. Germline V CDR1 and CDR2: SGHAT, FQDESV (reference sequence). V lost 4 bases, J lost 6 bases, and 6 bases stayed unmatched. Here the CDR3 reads CASSSRDRGQAGELFF. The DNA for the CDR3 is TGTGCCAGCAGCTCCCGGGACAGGGGGCAGGCCGGGGAGCTGTTTTTT.

The CDR3 DNA is TGTGCCAGCAGCCCCGGACAGGCTGGAAACACCATATATTTT. It codes for CASSPGQAGNTIYF. The rearrangement links TRBV28 to TRBJ1-3; 7 bases agree with TRBD1. Unmatched junction bases numbered 4, after V lost 6 bases and J lost 2 bases. There are 14 residues in the CDR3. Germline CDR1 MDHEN, CDR2 SYDVKM.

The CDR3 here is CASSYSSSGGEQFF. CDR3 DNA sequence: TGTGCCAGCAGTTACTCGTCCTCAGGGGGCGAGCAGTTCTTC. The rearrangement joins TRBV6-5 to TRBJ2-1, with 8 bases matching TRBD1. Germline trimming cut 0 bases from V and 10 bases from J; bases unmatched to any gene: 5. The CDR3 sequence is 14 residues long. Germline CDR1 reads MNHEY; CDR2 reads SVGAGI.

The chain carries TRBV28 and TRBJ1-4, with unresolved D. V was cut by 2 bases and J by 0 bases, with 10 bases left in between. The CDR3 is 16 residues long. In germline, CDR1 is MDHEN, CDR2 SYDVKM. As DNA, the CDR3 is TGTGCCAGCAGTTTAACCCACAGAGCAACTAATGAAAAACTGTTTTTT. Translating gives CASSLTHRATNEKLFF.

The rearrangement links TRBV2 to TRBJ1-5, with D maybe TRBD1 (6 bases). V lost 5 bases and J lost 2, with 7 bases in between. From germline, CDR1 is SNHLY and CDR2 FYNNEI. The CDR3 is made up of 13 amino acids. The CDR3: CASSNRGNQPQHF. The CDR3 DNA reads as TGTGCCAGCAGTAACAGGGGCAATCAGCCCCAGCATTTT.

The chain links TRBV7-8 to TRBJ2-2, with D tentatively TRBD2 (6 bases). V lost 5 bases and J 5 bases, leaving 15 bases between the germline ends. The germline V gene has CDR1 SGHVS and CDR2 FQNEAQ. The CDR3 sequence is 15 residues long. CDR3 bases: TGTGCCAGCAGCAATCCGGGACTTCCAACCGGGGAGCTGTTTTTT. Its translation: CASSNPGLPTGELFF.

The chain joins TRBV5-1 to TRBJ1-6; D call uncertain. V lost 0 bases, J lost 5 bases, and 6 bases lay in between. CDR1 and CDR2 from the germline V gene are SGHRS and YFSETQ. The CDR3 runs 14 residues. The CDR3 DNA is TGCGCCAGCAGCTTGGACAGTGATAATTCACCCCTCCACTTT. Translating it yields CASSLDSDNSPLHF.

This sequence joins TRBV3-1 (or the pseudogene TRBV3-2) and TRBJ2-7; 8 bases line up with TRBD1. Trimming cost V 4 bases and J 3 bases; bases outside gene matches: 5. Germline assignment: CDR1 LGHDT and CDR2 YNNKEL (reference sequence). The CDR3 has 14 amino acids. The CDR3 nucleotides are TGTGCCAGCAGCCCCGGACAGGGATTCTACGAGCAGTACTTC. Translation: CASSPGQGFYEQYF.